The clone carrying this T cell receptor beta chain was picked up many times. Trimming cost V 5 bases and J 5 bases, with 15 bases left between them. This CDR3 contains 15 residues. Germline-derived CDR1 and CDR2 are LNHNV and YYDKDF (reference sequence). The sample originates from a study of patients and donors after allogeneic stem cell transplantation. Using its own MiXCR run on the RT-PCR reads, TCRdb lists one record per CDR3 protein. The data show about 210,000 distinct CDR3 sequences, less than 50% seen once. The TCR comes from a human donor who was either an allogeneic HSCT recipient or a stem cell or donor lymphocyte infusion donor (not recorded which). It is not recorded whose cells these are; they may come from a transplant donor. What was sequenced was blood, either unsorted or a sorted T cell fraction (not recorded which). J is TRBJ1-4 and V is TRBV15, with a possible D match to TRBD1 (5 bases). DNA for the CDR3: TGTGCCACCAGCGCCCCGGGACTGGGAAATGAAAAACTGTTTTTT. Protein product: CATSAPGLGNEKLFF.